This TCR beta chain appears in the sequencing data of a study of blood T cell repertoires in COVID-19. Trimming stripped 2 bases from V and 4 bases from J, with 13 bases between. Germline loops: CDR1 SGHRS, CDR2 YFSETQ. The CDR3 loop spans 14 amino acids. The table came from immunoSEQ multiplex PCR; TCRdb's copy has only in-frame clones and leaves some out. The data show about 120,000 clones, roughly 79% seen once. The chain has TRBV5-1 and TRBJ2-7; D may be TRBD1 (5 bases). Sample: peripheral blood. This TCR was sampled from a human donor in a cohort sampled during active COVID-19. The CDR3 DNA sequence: TGCGCCAGCAGCTTTCCAGGGTCGGGTTACGAGCAGTACTTC. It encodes CASSFPGSGYEQYF.